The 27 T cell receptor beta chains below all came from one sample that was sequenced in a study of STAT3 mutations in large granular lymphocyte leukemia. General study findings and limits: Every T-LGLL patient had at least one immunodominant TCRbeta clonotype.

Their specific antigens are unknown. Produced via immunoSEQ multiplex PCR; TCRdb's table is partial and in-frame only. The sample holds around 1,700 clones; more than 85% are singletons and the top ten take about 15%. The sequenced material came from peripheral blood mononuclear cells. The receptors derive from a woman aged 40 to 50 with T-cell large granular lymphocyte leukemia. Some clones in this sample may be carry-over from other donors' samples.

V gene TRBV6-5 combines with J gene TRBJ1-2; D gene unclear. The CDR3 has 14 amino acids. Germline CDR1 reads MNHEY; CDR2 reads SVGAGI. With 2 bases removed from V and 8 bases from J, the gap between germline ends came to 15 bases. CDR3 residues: CASSYGSGREGYTF. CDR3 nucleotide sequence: TGTGCCAGCAGTTACGGTTCAGGCAGAGAGGGCTACACCTTC.

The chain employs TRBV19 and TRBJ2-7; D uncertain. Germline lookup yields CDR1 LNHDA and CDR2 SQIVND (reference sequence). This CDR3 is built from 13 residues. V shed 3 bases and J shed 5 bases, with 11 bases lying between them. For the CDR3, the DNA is TGTGCCAGTAGTATCATGACATGGGACGAGCAGTACTTC. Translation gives CASSIMTWDEQYF. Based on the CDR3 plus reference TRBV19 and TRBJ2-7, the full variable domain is DGGITQSPKYLFRKEGQNVTLSCEQNLNHDAMYWYRQDPGQGLRLIYYSQIVNDFQKGDIAEGYSVSREKKESFPLTVTSAQKNPTAFYLCASSIMTWDEQYFGPGTRLTVT.

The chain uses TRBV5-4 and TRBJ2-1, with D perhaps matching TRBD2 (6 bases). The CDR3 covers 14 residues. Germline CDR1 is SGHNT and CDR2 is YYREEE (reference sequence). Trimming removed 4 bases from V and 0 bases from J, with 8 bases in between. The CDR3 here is CASSATSSYNEQFF. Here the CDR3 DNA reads TGTGCCAGCAGCGCGACTAGCTCCTACAATGAGCAGTTCTTC.

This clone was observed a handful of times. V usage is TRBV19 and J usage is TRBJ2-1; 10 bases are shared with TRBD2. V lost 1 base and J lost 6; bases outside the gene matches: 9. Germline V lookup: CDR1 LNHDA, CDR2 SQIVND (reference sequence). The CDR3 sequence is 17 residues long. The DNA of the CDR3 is TGTGCCAGTAGTATAGTCCGCAAGAGCGGGAGGGCCAATGAGCAGTTCTTC. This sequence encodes CASSIVRKSGRANEQFF.

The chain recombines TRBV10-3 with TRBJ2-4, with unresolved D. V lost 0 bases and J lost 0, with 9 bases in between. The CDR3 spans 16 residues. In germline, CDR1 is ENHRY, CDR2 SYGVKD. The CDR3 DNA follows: TGTGCCATCAGTGAGTCTAATGGGCTAGCCAAAAACATTCAGTACTTC. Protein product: CAISESNGLAKNIQYF.

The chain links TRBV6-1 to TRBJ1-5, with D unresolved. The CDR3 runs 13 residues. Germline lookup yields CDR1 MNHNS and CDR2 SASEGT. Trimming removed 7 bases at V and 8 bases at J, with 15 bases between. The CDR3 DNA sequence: TGTGCCAGCACCTCAGTGGGAGGGAAGCCCCAGCATTTT. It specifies CASTSVGGKPQHF.

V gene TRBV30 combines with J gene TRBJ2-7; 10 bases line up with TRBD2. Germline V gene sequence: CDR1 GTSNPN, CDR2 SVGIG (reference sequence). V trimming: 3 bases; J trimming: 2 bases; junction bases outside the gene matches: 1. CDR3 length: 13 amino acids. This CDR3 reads CAWRSGRAYEQYF. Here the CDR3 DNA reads TGTGCCTGGAGGAGCGGGAGGGCCTACGAGCAGTACTTC.

The DNA of the CDR3 is TGTGCCAGCTCACCACGAGGTACCTACGAGCAGTACTTC. It yields the protein CASSPRGTYEQYF. V is TRBV18 and J is TRBJ2-7; no definite D call. The CDR3 totals 13 residues. With 1 base removed from V and 2 bases from J, the gap between germline ends came to 6 bases. Germline CDR1 and CDR2: KGHSH and LQKENI.

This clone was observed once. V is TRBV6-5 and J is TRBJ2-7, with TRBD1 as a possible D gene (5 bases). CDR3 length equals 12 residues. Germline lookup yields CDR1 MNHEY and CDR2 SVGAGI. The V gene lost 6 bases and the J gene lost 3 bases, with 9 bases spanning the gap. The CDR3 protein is CASSSRVYEQYF. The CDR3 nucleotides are TGTGCCAGCAGCTCCAGGGTCTACGAGCAGTACTTC.

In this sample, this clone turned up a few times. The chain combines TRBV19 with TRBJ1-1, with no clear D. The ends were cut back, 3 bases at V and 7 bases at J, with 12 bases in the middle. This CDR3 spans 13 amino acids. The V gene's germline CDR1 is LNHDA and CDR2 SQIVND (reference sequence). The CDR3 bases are TGTGCCAGTAGTATGCGATCCAGCCATGAAGCTTTCTTT. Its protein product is CASSMRSSHEAFF.

CDR3 DNA: TGTGCCATCTCCTTACCCGGGACTAGCGCTGGCGAGCAGTACTTC. Translated, it gives CAISLPGTSAGEQYF. J is TRBJ2-7 and V is TRBV10-3; 10 bases are a match to TRBD2. V gave up 8 bases and J gave up 6 bases; unmatched junction bases: 13. The CDR3 length is 15 residues. From germline, CDR1 is ENHRY and CDR2 SYGVKD.

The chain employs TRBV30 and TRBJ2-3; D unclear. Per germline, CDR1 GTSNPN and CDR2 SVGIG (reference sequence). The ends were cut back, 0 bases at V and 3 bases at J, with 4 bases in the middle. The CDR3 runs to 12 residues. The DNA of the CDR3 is TGTGCCTGGAGTGTTAGGACAGATACGCAGTATTTT. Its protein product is CAWSVRTDTQYF.

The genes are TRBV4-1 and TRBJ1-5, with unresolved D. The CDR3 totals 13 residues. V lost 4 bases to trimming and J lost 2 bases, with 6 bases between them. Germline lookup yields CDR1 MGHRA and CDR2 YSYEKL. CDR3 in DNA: TGCGCCAGCAGCCGGGTCGGCAATCAGCCCCAGCATTTT. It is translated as CASSRVGNQPQHF.

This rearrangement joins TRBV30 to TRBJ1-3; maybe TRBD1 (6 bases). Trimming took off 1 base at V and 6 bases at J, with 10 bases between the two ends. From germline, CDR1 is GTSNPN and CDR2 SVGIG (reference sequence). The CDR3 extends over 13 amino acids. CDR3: CAWSGAGVNTIYF. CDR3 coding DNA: TGTGCCTGGAGTGGGGCAGGGGTAAACACCATATATTTT.

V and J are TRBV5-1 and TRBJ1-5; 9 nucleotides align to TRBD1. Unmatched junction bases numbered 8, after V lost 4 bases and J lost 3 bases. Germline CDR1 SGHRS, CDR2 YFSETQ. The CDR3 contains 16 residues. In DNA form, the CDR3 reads TGCGCCAGCAGCCCCGACGGGACAGGGACCAATCAGCCCCAGCATTTT. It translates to CASSPDGTGTNQPQHF.

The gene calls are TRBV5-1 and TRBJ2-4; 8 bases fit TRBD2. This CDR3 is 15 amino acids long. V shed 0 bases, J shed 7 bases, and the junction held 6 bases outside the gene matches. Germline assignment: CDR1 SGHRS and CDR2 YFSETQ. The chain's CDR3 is CASSLEGRLANIQYF. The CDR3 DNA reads TGCGCCAGCAGCTTGGAGGGCCGACTAGCGAACATTCAGTACTTC.

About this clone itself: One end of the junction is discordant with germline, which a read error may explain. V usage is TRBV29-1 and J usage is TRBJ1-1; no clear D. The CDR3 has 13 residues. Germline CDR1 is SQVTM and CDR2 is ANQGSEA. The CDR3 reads CSVEGYGNTEAFF. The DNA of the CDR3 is TGCAGCGTGGAAGGGTATGGGAACACTGAAGCTTTCTTT.

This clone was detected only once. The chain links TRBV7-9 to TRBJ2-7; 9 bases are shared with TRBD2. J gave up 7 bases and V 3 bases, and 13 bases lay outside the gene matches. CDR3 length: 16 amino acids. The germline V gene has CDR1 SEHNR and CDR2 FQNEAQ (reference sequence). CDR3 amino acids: CASSFVSASGTREQYF. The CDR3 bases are TGTGCCAGCAGCTTTGTGTCGGCTAGCGGGACTCGGGAGCAGTACTTC.

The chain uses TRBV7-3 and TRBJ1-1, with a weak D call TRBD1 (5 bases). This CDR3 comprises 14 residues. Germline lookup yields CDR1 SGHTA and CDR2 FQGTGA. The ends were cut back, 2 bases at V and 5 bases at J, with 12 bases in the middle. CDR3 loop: CASSLQGAGTEAFF. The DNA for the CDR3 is TGTGCCAGCAGCTTACAGGGTGCGGGGACTGAAGCTTTCTTT.

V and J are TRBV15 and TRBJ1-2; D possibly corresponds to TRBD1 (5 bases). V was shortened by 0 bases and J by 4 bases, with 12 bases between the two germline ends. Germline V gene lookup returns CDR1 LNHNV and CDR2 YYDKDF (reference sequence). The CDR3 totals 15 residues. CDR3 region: CATSRDLGGTYGYTF. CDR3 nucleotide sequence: TGTGCCACCAGCAGAGATCTCGGGGGGACCTATGGCTACACCTTC.

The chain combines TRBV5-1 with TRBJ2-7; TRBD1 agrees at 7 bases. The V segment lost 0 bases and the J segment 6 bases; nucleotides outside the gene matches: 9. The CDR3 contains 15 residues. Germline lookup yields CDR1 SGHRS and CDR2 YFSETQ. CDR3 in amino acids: CASSLGDSGLTEQYF. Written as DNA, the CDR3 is TGCGCCAGCAGCTTGGGGGACAGTGGGCTAACCGAGCAGTACTTC.

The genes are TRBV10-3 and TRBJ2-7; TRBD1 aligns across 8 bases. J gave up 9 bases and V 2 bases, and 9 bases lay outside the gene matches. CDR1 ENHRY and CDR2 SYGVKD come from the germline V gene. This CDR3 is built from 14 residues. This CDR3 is CAISEPPGGLVQYF. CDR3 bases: TGTGCCATCAGTGAGCCCCCAGGGGGCCTCGTGCAGTACTTC.

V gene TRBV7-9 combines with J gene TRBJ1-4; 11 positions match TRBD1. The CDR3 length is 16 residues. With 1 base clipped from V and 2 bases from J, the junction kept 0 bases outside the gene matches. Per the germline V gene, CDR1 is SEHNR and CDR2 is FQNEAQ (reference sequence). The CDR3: CASSLGDRGTNEKLFF. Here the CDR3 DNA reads TGTGCCAGCAGCTTAGGGGACAGGGGGACTAATGAAAAACTGTTTTTT.

The CDR3, as DNA: TGCGCCAGCAGCTTGGACAGGGGGGCTGCCGGGGAGCTGTTTTTT. It yields the protein CASSLDRGAAGELFF. The chain employs TRBV5-1 and TRBJ2-2, with 8 positions matching TRBD1. After removal of 0 bases from V and 6 bases from J, the junction contained 4 bases not matched to a gene. The CDR3 sequence is 15 residues long. The germline gives CDR1 SGHRS, CDR2 YFSETQ.

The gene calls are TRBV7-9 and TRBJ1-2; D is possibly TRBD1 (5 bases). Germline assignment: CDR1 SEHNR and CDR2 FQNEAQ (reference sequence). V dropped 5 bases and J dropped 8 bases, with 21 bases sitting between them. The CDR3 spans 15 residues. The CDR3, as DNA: TGTGCCAGCAGCCCTGACAGACCCGTCGCGGGCGGCTACACCTTC. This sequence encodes CASSPDRPVAGGYTF.

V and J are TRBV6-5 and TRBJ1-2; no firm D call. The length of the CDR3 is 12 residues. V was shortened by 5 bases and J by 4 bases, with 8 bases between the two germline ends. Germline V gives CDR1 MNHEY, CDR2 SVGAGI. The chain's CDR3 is CASSAGTYGYTF. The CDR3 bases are TGTGCCAGCAGTGCCGGCACCTATGGCTACACCTTC.

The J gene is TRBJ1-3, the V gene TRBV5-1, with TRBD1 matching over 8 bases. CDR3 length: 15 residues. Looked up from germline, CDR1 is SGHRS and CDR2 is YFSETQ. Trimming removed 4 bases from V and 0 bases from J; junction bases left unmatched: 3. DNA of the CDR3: TGCGCCAGCAGCACGACAGGGGTCTCTGGAAACACCATATATTTT. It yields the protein CASSTTGVSGNTIYF.